Below, 30 T cell receptor beta chains from the same sample are listed, as sequenced in a study of OX40 agonist ivuxolimab in advanced cancers. The method was immunoSEQ multiplex PCR; TCRdb's version includes in-frame clones alone and lacks a portion of them. This sample has around 31,000 clones, with 65% to 90% found just once. The sample consisted of CD4+ or CD8+ T cells sorted from blood, taken in a trial of the OX40 agonist ivuxolimab. The receptor set was obtained from an adult with an advanced solid tumor such as melanoma, head and neck, liver or kidney cancer.

This chain joins TRBV27 and TRBJ2-2; D is perhaps TRBD2 (5 bases). The germline CDR1 and CDR2 sequences are MNHEY and SMNVEV (reference sequence). Trimming took off 8 bases at V and 0 bases at J, with 13 bases between the two ends. The CDR3 sequence is 15 residues long. CDR3 bases: TGTGCCAGCCTTCTAGCCGTAGCGAACACCGGGGAGCTGTTTTTT. Translation gives CASLLAVANTGELFF.

The rearrangement links TRBV18 to TRBJ2-2; D perhaps matches TRBD1 (6 bases). Trimming shortened V by 8 bases and J by 0 bases, and 25 bases separated the two germline ends. The CDR3 contains 19 residues. Germline CDR1 and CDR2: KGHSH and LQKENI. The CDR3 region has the DNA TGTGCCAGCCCCTCCACAGGGTCACACCAACCCGCGAACACCGGGGAGCTGTTTTTT. The encoded protein is CASPSTGSHQPANTGELFF.

The chain has TRBV6-6 and TRBJ1-4, with no clear D. The V end lost 4 bases, the J end lost 3 bases, and 15 bases lay between the germline ends. The CDR3 is made up of 16 amino acids. Germline V lookup: CDR1 MNHNY, CDR2 SVGAGI (reference sequence). The CDR3 reads CASSSSGPASNEKLFF. For the CDR3, the DNA is TGTGCCAGCAGTTCCTCCGGTCCAGCATCTAATGAAAAACTGTTTTTT.

Written as DNA, the CDR3 is TGTGCCAGCAGTTTCAACGGGCTTTCTGGGGCCAACGTCCTGACTTTC. It codes for CASSFNGLSGANVLTF. This sequence joins TRBV28 and TRBJ2-6; D ambiguous. In germline, CDR1 is MDHEN, CDR2 SYDVKM. This CDR3 comprises 16 residues. V lost 3 bases and J lost 1, with 10 bases in between.

The chain employs TRBV27 and TRBJ1-6; 7 nucleotides line up with TRBD1. The junction had 0 bases not matched to a gene; V was cut back by 1 base and J by 6 bases. The CDR3 extends over 14 amino acids. From germline, CDR1 is MNHEY and CDR2 SMNVEV (reference sequence). CDR3 sequence reads: CASSLYRGNSPLHF. The CDR3 DNA is TGTGCCAGCAGTTTATACAGGGGTAATTCACCCCTCCACTTT.

The V and J genes are TRBV7-8 and TRBJ1-5; 8 bases match TRBD1. Per the germline V gene, CDR1 is SGHVS and CDR2 is FQNEAQ. The CDR3 runs 18 residues. V lost 2 bases, J lost 7 bases, and 16 bases stayed unmatched. The CDR3 loop is CASSLYGSLGQGNQPQHF. CDR3 nucleotide sequence: TGTGCCAGCAGCTTATACGGGTCCCTCGGACAGGGAAACCAGCCCCAGCATTTT.

The chain recombines TRBV27 with TRBJ1-6; D uncertain. V was clipped by 3 bases and J by 0 bases, with 9 bases between them. Germline V gene data show CDR1 as MNHEY and CDR2 as SMNVEV (reference sequence). This CDR3 spans 16 amino acids. The CDR3 spells CASSLDPSSYNSPLHF. The CDR3 nucleotides read TGTGCCAGCAGTTTGGACCCGAGCTCCTATAATTCACCCCTCCACTTT.

This clone has just a few counts. V and J are TRBV6-1 and TRBJ2-7, with 11 bases identical to TRBD2. V dropped 0 bases and J dropped 2; count of bases not matched to a gene: 0. The CDR3 runs 15 residues. The V gene's germline CDR1 is MNHNS and CDR2 SASEGT. CDR3 DNA sequence: TGTGCCAGCAGTGAAGCTAGCGGGGGGGCCTACGAGCAGTACTTC. Its translation is CASSEASGGAYEQYF.

J is TRBJ1-5 and V is TRBV4-2, with 8 bases matching TRBD1. The CDR3 is made up of 15 amino acids. The ends lost 1 base at V and 3 bases at J; junction bases unmatched: 2. Germline V gene sequence: CDR1 LGHNA, CDR2 YNFKEQ. CDR3 in amino acids: CASSQADRDNQPQHF. The CDR3 bases are TGTGCCAGCAGCCAAGCGGACAGGGACAATCAGCCCCAGCATTTT.

The chain joins TRBV6-1 to TRBJ1-1; D is unclear. Deletions cut 1 base from V and 5 bases from J, with 8 bases between. The germline CDR1 and CDR2 sequences are MNHNS and SASEGT. CDR3 length equals 13 residues. This chain's CDR3 is CASSEGTRTEAFF. The CDR3 DNA follows: TGTGCCAGCAGTGAAGGTACTCGGACTGAAGCTTTCTTT.

This chain joins TRBV5-4 and TRBJ2-5; the match to TRBD1 covers 9 bases. The DNA end is a closer match to TRBJ2-7, so the J assignment may be wrong. CDR3 length: 15 amino acids. Germline CDR1 and CDR2: SGHNT and YYREEE (reference sequence). CDR3 sequence reads: CASSNTGTGNYEQYF. The CDR3 nucleotides read TGTGCCAGCAGCAATACCGGGACAGGGAACTACGAGCAGTACTTC.

CDR3 DNA: TGTGCCAGCAGCAGGTTCTCTGGAAACACCATATATTTT. Its translation: CASSRFSGNTIYF. V usage is TRBV28 and J usage is TRBJ1-3; D uncertain. The CDR3 runs 13 residues. Germline V gene lookup returns CDR1 MDHEN and CDR2 SYDVKM. V dropped 6 bases and J dropped 0 bases, with 6 bases sitting between them.

This chain links TRBV5-1 with TRBJ2-7; possibly TRBD1 or TRBD2 for D (7 bases each). CDR1 and CDR2 (germline): SGHRS, YFSETQ. Trimming took 4 bases from V and 6 from J, leaving 26 bases between them. The CDR3 consists of 17 residues. CDR3 in amino acids: CASSPHQTWEGASEQYF. In nucleotides, the CDR3 is TGCGCCAGCAGCCCACATCAAACCTGGGAGGGGGCCAGCGAGCAGTACTTC.

V is TRBV15 and J is TRBJ1-1; maybe TRBD1 (5 bases). V gave up 4 bases and J gave up 4 bases, with 22 bases separating them. The CDR3 consists of 17 residues. Germline-derived CDR1 and CDR2 are LNHNV and YYDKDF (reference sequence). CDR3 nucleotides: TGTGCCACCAGCACCACCCTGGGCAGGGCGAGAACCACTGAAGCTTTCTTT. This gives the protein CATSTTLGRARTTEAFF. The full variable domain, with the rest looked up from reference TRBV15 and TRBJ1-1, is DAMVIQNPRYQVTQFGKPVTLSCSQTLNHNVMYWYQQKSSQAPKLLFHYYDKDFNNEADTPDNFQSRRPNTSFCFLDIRSPGLGDTAMYLCATSTTLGRARTTEAFFGQGTRLTVV.

DNA for the CDR3: TGCGCCAGCAGCGCCGGGACAGGGATGGCCTACGAGCAGTACTTC. It codes for CASSAGTGMAYEQYF. The chain has TRBV5-1 and TRBJ2-7; TRBD1 matches at 9 bases. CDR3 length equals 15 residues. Germline V gives CDR1 SGHRS, CDR2 YFSETQ. V shed 4 bases, J shed 2 bases, and the junction held 7 bases outside the gene matches.

The J gene is TRBJ2-1, the V gene TRBV4-3; 8 nucleotides line up with TRBD2. The CDR3 is made up of 19 amino acids. Germline CDR1 LGHNA, CDR2 YSLEER. V was clipped by 0 bases and J by 4 bases; unmatched bases: 14. CDR3 DNA: TGCGCCAGCAGCCAAGATTTCGTCGGGAGGGCCGCCAAGTACAATGAGCAGTTCTTC. Amino acids: CASSQDFVGRAAKYNEQFF.

The rearrangement joins TRBV4-3 to TRBJ2-1, with 7 bases that match TRBD2. V lost 3 bases, J lost 9 bases, and 8 bases stayed unmatched. The germline V gene has CDR1 LGHNA and CDR2 YSLEER. This CDR3 region has 14 residues. CDR3 sequence: CASSQETSRVEQFF. The DNA of the CDR3 is TGCGCCAGCAGCCAGGAGACTAGCCGGGTTGAGCAGTTCTTC.

The J gene is TRBJ2-1, the V gene TRBV27; a weak D match, TRBD1 (6 bases). Germline CDR1 reads MNHEY; CDR2 reads SMNVEV (reference sequence). V was cut by 5 bases and J by 4 bases, with 12 bases left in between. The CDR3 runs to 14 residues. CDR3 DNA sequence: TGTGCCAGCAGTAGATCGACAGGATACAATGAGCAGTTCTTC. This gives the protein CASSRSTGYNEQFF.

This chain connects TRBV9 to TRBJ2-2; no clear D. Trimming shortened V by 1 base and J by 0 bases, and 7 bases separated the two germline ends. The CDR3 extends over 15 amino acids. CDR1 is SGDLS, CDR2 YYNGEE, per germline. The CDR3 sequence is CASSVIGANTGELFF. The CDR3 DNA is TGTGCCAGCAGCGTAATTGGAGCGAACACCGGGGAGCTGTTTTTT.

The V call is TRBV11-2, the J call TRBJ2-3; D might be TRBD1 (5 bases). The V end was cut by 7 bases, the J end by 4 bases, with 18 bases between. The germline V gene encodes CDR1 SGHAT and CDR2 FQNNGV. This CDR3 spans 15 amino acids. The CDR3: CASTSAGPTPDTQYF. DNA of the CDR3: TGTGCCAGCACTTCCGCAGGGCCCACCCCAGATACGCAGTATTTT.

This clone has just a few counts. The genes are TRBV4-1 and TRBJ1-1; tentatively, D is TRBD1 (5 bases). Trimming left V 1 base short and J 2 bases short, with 11 bases between. Germline V gives CDR1 MGHRA, CDR2 YSYEKL. This CDR3 has 15 amino acids. The CDR3 is CASSQVWGGNTEAFF. The CDR3 DNA sequence: TGCGCCAGCAGCCAAGTATGGGGGGGTAACACTGAAGCTTTCTTT.

The rearrangement links TRBV27 to TRBJ1-1, with a possible D match to TRBD1 (6 bases). CDR1 and CDR2 from the germline V gene are MNHEY and SMNVEV (reference sequence). The length of the CDR3 is 13 residues. Trimming pared 3 bases from V and 6 bases from J, leaving 11 bases between. Here the CDR3 reads CASSFRGGSEAFF. The DNA for the CDR3 is TGTGCCAGCAGTTTCAGGGGAGGTTCTGAAGCTTTCTTT.

The V call is TRBV6-6, the J call TRBJ1-5, with D unclear. Germline V lookup: CDR1 MNHNY, CDR2 SVGAGI (reference sequence). V was cut by 0 bases and J by 2 bases, with 5 bases left in between. The CDR3 length is 14 residues. CDR3 in DNA: TGTGCCAGCAGTTACTCGTCGGGCAATCAGCCCCAGCATTTT. Protein sequence: CASSYSSGNQPQHF.

In its sample, this clone was seen once. The chain joins TRBV11-2 to TRBJ2-3, with a possible D match to TRBD2 (6 bases). The CDR3 has 15 residues. The V and J ends lost 7 bases and 8 bases respectively, with 22 bases between them. Germline V gene lookup returns CDR1 SGHAT and CDR2 FQNNGV. CDR3 sequence reads: CASTLLAPPQGTQYF. The DNA of the CDR3 is TGTGCCAGCACCCTACTAGCTCCGCCGCAGGGTACGCAGTATTTT.

The V and J genes are TRBV4-1 and TRBJ2-3; the D is unclear. CDR3 length equals 15 residues. Germline CDR1 and CDR2: MGHRA and YSYEKL. Trimming removed 3 bases from V and 6 bases from J, with 16 bases in between. CDR3 in DNA: TGCGCCAGCAGCCAGTCTCATAATTTTTTGGATACGCAGTATTTT. Its translation: CASSQSHNFLDTQYF.

Only a few counts were recorded for this clone. This rearrangement joins TRBV19 to TRBJ1-2, with 7 bases matching TRBD1. The CDR3 has 14 amino acids. J lost 7 bases, V lost 4 bases, and 9 bases had no gene match. Germline V gene lookup returns CDR1 LNHDA and CDR2 SQIVND (reference sequence). For the CDR3, the DNA is TGTGCCAGTAGTAGAGAGACAGGGTTTCGTGGCTACACCTTC. Protein: CASSRETGFRGYTF.

The CDR3 loop reads CSVDPRQSSYNEQFF. CDR3 in DNA: TGCAGCGTTGACCCGCGACAAAGCTCCTACAATGAGCAGTTCTTC. The rearrangement links TRBV29-1 to TRBJ2-1, with D unresolved. Looked up from germline, CDR1 is SQVTM and CDR2 is ANQGSEA. Trimming took off 3 bases at V and 0 bases at J, with 12 bases between the two ends. The CDR3 is made up of 15 amino acids.

The chain recombines TRBV30 with TRBJ1-2; 8 bases agree with TRBD1. The germline CDR1 and CDR2 sequences are GTSNPN and SVGIG (reference sequence). This CDR3 has 14 amino acids. After removal of 4 bases from V and 4 bases from J, the junction contained 8 bases not matched to a gene. The CDR3 spells CAWTDDRGAYGYTF. The CDR3 DNA reads as TGTGCCTGGACTGATGACAGGGGCGCCTATGGCTACACCTTC.

For the CDR3, the DNA is TGTGCCAGCAGTTTTGGGTCGGGCGAGCAGTACTTC. It codes for CASSFGSGEQYF. V and J are TRBV27 and TRBJ2-7; D is ambiguous. Germline V CDR1 and CDR2: MNHEY, SMNVEV (reference sequence). The V and J ends lost 3 bases and 6 bases respectively, with 9 bases between them. The CDR3 length is 12 residues.

In this sample, this clone turned up once. V is TRBV29-1 and J is TRBJ2-7; D may be TRBD1 or TRBD2 (5 bases each). Germline-derived CDR1 and CDR2 are SQVTM and ANQGSEA. This CDR3 comprises 13 residues. In DNA form, the CDR3 reads TGCAGGAACTCCCGGGACGGCCTCTACGAGCAGTACTTC. This codes for CRNSRDGLYEQYF.